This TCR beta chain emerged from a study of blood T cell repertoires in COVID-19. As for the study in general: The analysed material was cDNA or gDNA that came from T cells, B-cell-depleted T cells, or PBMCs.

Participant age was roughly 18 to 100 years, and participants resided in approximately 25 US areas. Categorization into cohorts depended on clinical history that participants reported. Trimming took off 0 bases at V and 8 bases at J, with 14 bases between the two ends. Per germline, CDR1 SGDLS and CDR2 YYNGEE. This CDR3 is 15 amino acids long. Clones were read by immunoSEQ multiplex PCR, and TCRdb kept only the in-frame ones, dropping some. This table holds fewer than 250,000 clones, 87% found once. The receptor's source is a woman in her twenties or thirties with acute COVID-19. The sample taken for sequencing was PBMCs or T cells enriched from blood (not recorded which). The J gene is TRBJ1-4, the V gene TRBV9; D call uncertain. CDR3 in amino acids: CASSVGVGVREKLFF. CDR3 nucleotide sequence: TGTGCCAGCAGCGTAGGAGTGGGCGTCCGGGAAAAACTGTTTTTT.